The 20 T cell receptor beta chains in this list originate from one sample, sequenced in a study of cytomegalovirus exposure and HLA in healthy donors. TCRdb's copy holds only in-frame clones and misses some; the assay was immunoSEQ multiplex PCR. The sample contains some 150,000 clones, more than 70% of which appear only once. Material: PBMCs. These receptor sequences come from a man aged 18 to 29 in good health and CMV-seronegative.

This clone appeared once. J is TRBJ2-7 and V is TRBV5-6; TRBD2 aligns across 9 bases. J gave up 0 bases and V 0 bases, and 13 bases lay outside the gene matches. This CDR3 has 19 residues. Germline CDR1 and CDR2: SGHDT and YYEEEE. The CDR3 protein is CASSLAALAGEWSSYEQYF. CDR3 bases: TGTGCCAGCAGCTTGGCCGCGTTAGCGGGAGAGTGGAGCTCCTACGAGCAGTACTTC.

V is TRBV5-1 and J is TRBJ1-1, with unresolved D. CDR3 length: 13 amino acids. Trimming left V 1 base short and J 6 bases short, with 10 bases between. Germline V gives CDR1 SGHRS, CDR2 YFSETQ. The CDR3 sequence is CASSLPPGAEAFF. The CDR3 coding sequence is TGCGCCAGCAGCTTGCCCCCGGGAGCTGAAGCTTTCTTT.

The CDR3 sequence: CASSLPGEEGEKLFF. The CDR3 region has the DNA TGTGCCAGCAGCCTACCCGGGGAAGAAGGTGAAAAACTGTTTTTT. This chain joins TRBV7-2 and TRBJ1-4; no firm D call. Germline V gene lookup returns CDR1 SGHTA and CDR2 FQGNSA. Trimming stripped 5 bases from V and 7 bases from J, with 17 bases between. This CDR3 is built from 15 residues.

This rearrangement joins TRBV5-1 to TRBJ1-3; 7 positions agree with TRBD1. This CDR3 has 14 residues. Trimming removed 8 bases from V and 1 base from J; junction bases left unmatched: 6. CDR1 is SGHRS, CDR2 YFSETQ, per germline. The CDR3 reads CASRGTVSGNTIYF. The CDR3 DNA sequence: TGCGCCAGTAGGGGGACAGTTTCTGGAAACACCATATATTTT. Full variable domain (outside the CDR3, taken from reference TRBV5-1 and TRBJ1-3): KAGVTQTPRYLIKTRGQQVTLSCSPISGHRSVSWYQQTPGQGLQFLFEYFSETQRNKGNFPGRFSGRQFSNSRSEMNVSTLELGDSALYLCASRGTVSGNTIYFGEGSWLTVV.

The V gene is TRBV30, the J gene TRBJ1-1; 8 bases align to TRBD1. CDR1 is GTSNPN and CDR2 is SVGIG in the germline V gene (reference sequence). Losses at the gene ends were 0 bases for V and 0 bases for J; bases not matched to a gene: 0. There are 14 residues in the CDR3. The CDR3 sequence: CAWSVQGVNTEAFF. The CDR3 DNA sequence: TGTGCCTGGAGTGTACAGGGGGTGAACACTGAAGCTTTCTTT. The variable domain in full, completed from reference TRBV30 and TRBJ1-1, reads SQTIHQWPATLVQPVGSPLSLECTVEGTSNPNLYWYRQAAGRGLQLLFYSVGIGQISSEVPQNLSASRPQDRQFILSSKKLLLSDSGFYLCAWSVQGVNTEAFFGQGTRLTVV.

The V call is TRBV4-3, the J call TRBJ1-1; maybe TRBD1 (5 bases). V lost 2 bases, J lost 5 bases, and 12 bases lay in between. The CDR3 runs to 14 residues. Germline CDR1 and CDR2: LGHNA and YSLEER. CDR3 protein: CASSQRAGKTEAFF. CDR3 bases: TGCGCCAGCAGCCAACGGGCAGGGAAAACTGAAGCTTTCTTT.

V is TRBV6-5 and J is TRBJ1-2; D possibly corresponds to TRBD1 (5 bases). V shed 0 bases and J shed 3 bases, with 11 bases lying between them. The CDR3 has 15 amino acids. Germline V gives CDR1 MNHEY, CDR2 SVGAGI. The CDR3 spells CASSYSIEQDYGYTF. CDR3 DNA sequence: TGTGCCAGCAGTTACTCGATCGAACAGGACTATGGCTACACCTTC.

The V gene is TRBV5-8, the J gene TRBJ1-1, with 10 bases identical to TRBD1. Trimming at V came to 4 bases and at J to 4 bases, leaving 7 bases not matched to a gene. The CDR3 length is 15 residues. The germline V gene encodes CDR1 SGHTS and CDR2 YDEGEE. CDR3 residues: CASSGQRTGGTEAFF. The DNA for the CDR3 is TGTGCCAGCAGCGGGCAGAGGACAGGGGGCACTGAAGCTTTCTTT.

The V and J genes are TRBV7-9 and TRBJ2-1; 8 nucleotides line up with TRBD2. The germline CDR1 and CDR2 sequences are SEHNR and FQNEAQ (reference sequence). Trimming removed 3 bases from V and 7 bases from J; junction bases left unmatched: 5. The length of the CDR3 is 14 residues. The chain's CDR3 is CASSFTGTRNEQFF. CDR3 DNA: TGTGCCAGCAGCTTTACCGGGACTAGAAATGAGCAGTTCTTC. Drawing the rest from reference TRBV7-9 and TRBJ2-1, the complete variable domain is DTGVSQNPRHKITKRGQNVTFRCDPISEHNRLYWYRQTLGQGPEFLTYFQNEAQLEKSRLLSDRFSAERPKGSFSTLEIQRTEQGDSAMYLCASSFTGTRNEQFFGPGTRLTVL.

The rearrangement links TRBV10-3 to TRBJ2-3; TRBD1 aligns across 8 bases. V gave up 0 bases and J gave up 8 bases; unmatched junction bases: 7. Germline V gene lookup returns CDR1 ENHRY and CDR2 SYGVKD. This CDR3 contains 15 residues. As DNA, the CDR3 is TGTGCCATCAGTGAGTCGAATTACAGGGGGGTTACGCAGTATTTT. This encodes CAISESNYRGVTQYF.

The sample holds one count of this clone. The identical CDR3 is also encoded by other nucleotide sequences in the sample. The chain links TRBV5-1 to TRBJ2-2; 9 positions agree with TRBD1. The CDR3 has 15 amino acids. V shed 4 bases, J shed 5 bases, and the junction held 6 bases outside the gene matches. Per germline, CDR1 SGHRS and CDR2 YFSETQ. The CDR3 spells CASSNTGGGTGELFF. CDR3 coding DNA: TGCGCCAGCAGCAATACAGGGGGCGGAACCGGGGAGCTGTTTTTT.

V gene TRBV2 combines with J gene TRBJ1-6; possible D gene TRBD1, 6 bases. V was trimmed by 9 bases and J by 2 bases, leaving 17 bases between them. The CDR3 has 16 amino acids. The germline gives CDR1 SNHLY, CDR2 FYNNEI. The chain's CDR3 is CASSWAGATYNSPLHF. The CDR3 DNA is TGTGCCAGTAGTTGGGCAGGGGCAACCTATAATTCACCCCTCCACTTT.

This rearrangement joins TRBV28 to TRBJ2-7; D gene ambiguous. Germline CDR1 reads MDHEN; CDR2 reads SYDVKM. The CDR3 is 13 residues long. The V end was cut by 7 bases, the J end by 4 bases, with 14 bases between. CDR3 DNA: TGTGCCAGCACGAAGATGGGCCTTTACGAGCAGTACGTC. Translation: CASTKMGLYEQYV.

The DNA of the CDR3 is TGTGCCAGCGACAGGGCCACCGGGGAGCTGTTTTTT. Translation gives CASDRATGELFF. This rearrangement joins TRBV7-9 to TRBJ2-2; 7 nucleotides align to TRBD1. Trimming took 8 bases from V and 4 from J; bases not matched to a gene: 1. The germline CDR1 and CDR2 sequences are SEHNR and FQNEAQ (reference sequence). The CDR3 loop spans 12 amino acids.

V and J are TRBV2 and TRBJ1-1, with D possibly being TRBD1 (5 bases). This CDR3 is 18 amino acids long. Trimming stripped 3 bases from V and 2 bases from J, with 22 bases between. Per germline, CDR1 SNHLY and CDR2 FYNNEI. The DNA for the CDR3 is TGTGCCAGCAGTGAGAGACGTGTCAGTGGAAGGGGTAACACTGAAGCTTTCTTT. It encodes CASSERRVSGRGNTEAFF.

V usage is TRBV27 and J usage is TRBJ2-2; 8 bases fit TRBD2. The length of the CDR3 is 15 residues. CDR1 MNHEY and CDR2 SMNVEV come from the germline V gene (reference sequence). With V trimmed by 3 bases and J by 1 base, 1 base remained unmatched. In DNA, the CDR3 is TGTGCCAGCAGTTTCCTAGCGGGGAACACCGGGGAGCTGTTTTTT. As protein: CASSFLAGNTGELFF.

The chain links TRBV11-2 to TRBJ1-3; the match to TRBD1 covers 7 bases. Germline values: CDR1 SGHAT, CDR2 FQNNGV. This CDR3 contains 14 residues. The J segment lost 5 bases and the V segment lost 4 bases, leaving 5 bases of the junction unmatched. CDR3 residues: CASSSTGSRNTIYF. The CDR3, as DNA: TGTGCCAGCAGCTCGACAGGGTCCAGAAACACCATATATTTT.

V and J are TRBV7-9 and TRBJ2-1; 7 positions match TRBD2. The germline V gene has CDR1 SEHNR and CDR2 FQNEAQ (reference sequence). The CDR3 is 14 amino acids. V lost 4 bases to trimming and J lost 5 bases; unmatched junction nucleotides: 5. This chain's CDR3 is CASSYRGTNNEQFF. DNA for the CDR3: TGTGCCAGCAGCTACCGCGGGACTAACAATGAGCAGTTCTTC.

The CDR3 sequence: CASSFTQRGSVQPQHF. CDR3 in DNA: TGTGCCAGCAGCTTTACACAGAGGGGGTCGGTTCAGCCCCAGCATTTT. The V and J genes are TRBV7-2 and TRBJ1-5; possible D gene TRBD1, 6 bases. Per germline, CDR1 SGHTA and CDR2 FQGNSA. The CDR3 loop spans 16 amino acids. The V end lost 3 bases, the J end lost 6 bases, and 18 bases lay between the germline ends.

The rearrangement uses TRBV28 and TRBJ2-2; D call uncertain. Germline assignment: CDR1 MDHEN and CDR2 SYDVKM. With 5 bases removed from V and 4 bases from J, the gap between germline ends came to 17 bases. The length of the CDR3 is 16 residues. The CDR3 loop is CASSRPSPGSTGELFF. The CDR3 DNA reads as TGTGCCAGCAGTCGCCCGAGTCCTGGTAGCACCGGGGAGCTGTTTTTT.